This passage covers 28 T cell receptor beta chains from one sample sequenced in a study of CD8 T cells in Susac syndrome. After extraction with the RNeasy kit, about 0.5 to 1 ug of the RNA was reverse transcribed using random hexamers. TCRdb re-analysed the immunoSEQ multiplex PCR reads in MiXCR, keeping a single row per CDR3 protein. Here the sample spans 130,000 or so distinct CDR3 sequences, around 80% being singletons. Material: CD8+ T cells from PBMCs. Every receptor here comes from a human donor with multiple sclerosis.

Concerning this clonotype itself: The missing conserved phenylalanine or tryptophan at the end of this CDR3 makes a read error likely. The chain is built from TRBV28 and TRBJ1-1, with unresolved D. This CDR3 has 15 residues. Between the trimmed V and J ends, which lost 5 bases and 0 bases, there was a span of 13 bases. Germline assignment: CDR1 MDHEN and CDR2 SYDVKM. The CDR3 here is CASSPVGLMNTEAFL. CDR3 sequence (DNA): TGTGCCAGCAGTCCAGTGGGTTTGATGAACACTGAAGCTTTCCTT.

The rearrangement uses TRBV5-1 and TRBJ2-1; 8 bases map to TRBD2. Trimming at V came to 4 bases and at J to 2 bases, leaving 11 bases not matched to a gene. The CDR3 is 17 residues long. The germline CDR1 and CDR2 sequences are SGHRS and YFSETQ. CDR3 in DNA: TGCGCCAGCAGCCTCCCCTCAGGGACTAGTCCCTACAATGAGCAGTTCTTC. It encodes CASSLPSGTSPYNEQFF.

This clonotype was picked up one time. V usage is TRBV12-3 or TRBV12-4 and J usage is TRBJ1-4; no clear D gene. Trimming took 10 bases from V and 5 from J, leaving 17 bases between them. The CDR3 runs 14 residues. In DNA form, the CDR3 reads TGTGCCACCCATCCCGGAACGGGAAATGAAAAACTGTTTTTT. It is translated as CATHPGTGNEKLFF.

Only one count was recorded for this clonotype. This sequence joins TRBV5-5 and TRBJ2-1, with TRBD2 matching 7 bases. V shed 4 bases and J 8 bases; nucleotides not matched to a gene: 12. There are 15 residues in the CDR3. The germline gives CDR1 SGHKS, CDR2 YYEKEE (reference sequence). The CDR3 loop is CASSAGLTSGDEQFF. The CDR3 DNA is TGTGCCAGCAGCGCGGGACTAACCTCCGGGGATGAGCAGTTCTTC. The entire variable domain, with the rest obtained from reference TRBV5-5 and TRBJ2-1, is as follows: DAGVTQSPTHLIKTRGQQVTLRCSPISGHKSVSWYQQVLGQGPQFIFQYYEKEERGRGNFPDRFSARQFPNYSSELNVNALLLGDSALYLCASSAGLTSGDEQFFGPGTRLTVL.

The CDR3 nucleotides read TGCAGTGCTAGAGTGGGCAGGGGGCTTATCTCTGGGGCCAACGTCCTGACTTTC. It yields the protein CSARVGRGLISGANVLTF. The chain has TRBV20-1 and TRBJ2-6; 8 bases are shared with TRBD1. Germline V gene sequence: CDR1 DFQATT, CDR2 SNEGSKA (reference sequence). The CDR3 is 18 residues long. V dropped 1 base and J dropped 0; count of bases not matched to a gene: 8.

This chain uses TRBV27 with TRBJ2-1, with TRBD2 matching over 12 bases. Germline-derived CDR1 and CDR2 are MNHEY and SMNVEV (reference sequence). V lost 7 bases and J lost 2; bases outside the gene matches: 6. The CDR3 length is 16 residues. This CDR3 is CASTPSGGETYNEQFF. CDR3 sequence (DNA): TGTGCCAGCACACCTAGCGGGGGGGAAACCTACAATGAGCAGTTCTTC.

The CDR3 sequence is CSASFLSRANTGELFF. In DNA form, the CDR3 reads TGCAGTGCTAGTTTTCTCTCCAGGGCGAACACCGGGGAGCTGTTTTTT. The chain employs TRBV20-1 and TRBJ2-2; D perhaps matches TRBD1 (5 bases). Germline values: CDR1 DFQATT, CDR2 SNEGSKA (reference sequence). V was trimmed by 3 bases and J by 0 bases, leaving 14 bases between them. The CDR3 covers 16 residues.

This sequence joins TRBV27 and TRBJ2-1, with TRBD2 matching over 8 bases. With 5 bases clipped from V and 9 bases from J, the junction kept 12 bases outside the gene matches. This CDR3 comprises 15 residues. In germline, CDR1 is MNHEY, CDR2 SMNVEV (reference sequence). The CDR3 coding sequence is TGTGCCAGCAGTGAACTAGCGGTGAGGGGCAGTGAGCAGTTCTTC. It is translated as CASSELAVRGSEQFF.

The rearrangement uses TRBV10-3 and TRBJ2-3, with TRBD1 matching over 8 bases. The V gene's germline CDR1 is ENHRY and CDR2 SYGVKD. The CDR3 is made up of 16 amino acids. The V gene end was trimmed by 3 bases and the J gene end by 4 bases; junction bases not matched to a gene: 9. CDR3 in DNA: TGTGCCATCAGTGACACCAGGGGACAGGTCCCAGATACGCAGTATTTT. Its protein product is CAISDTRGQVPDTQYF.

This chain connects TRBV9 to TRBJ1-5, with TRBD1 as a possible D gene (5 bases). V gave up 4 bases and J gave up 2 bases, with 13 bases separating them. The CDR3 sequence is 15 residues long. In germline, CDR1 is SGDLS, CDR2 YYNGEE. The CDR3 sequence: CASSPGGLGNQPQHF. As DNA, the CDR3 is TGTGCCAGCAGCCCCGGGGGGTTGGGCAATCAGCCCCAGCATTTT.

The chain joins TRBV5-4 to TRBJ2-7; 8 positions match TRBD2. The germline V gene has CDR1 SGHNT and CDR2 YYREEE (reference sequence). J lost 6 bases, V lost 3 bases, and 8 bases had no gene match. This CDR3 spans 14 amino acids. This chain's CDR3 is CASSSGGAPGEQYV. The CDR3, as DNA: TGTGCCAGCAGCTCGGGGGGGGCCCCAGGCGAGCAGTACGTC.

The V gene is TRBV27, the J gene TRBJ1-4, with D tentatively TRBD1 (6 bases). The CDR3 is 14 residues long. With 3 bases removed from V and 7 bases from J, the gap between germline ends came to 12 bases. CDR1 is MNHEY and CDR2 is SMNVEV in the germline V gene (reference sequence). The CDR3 region has the DNA TGTGCCAGCAGTTTGGGCAGGGGTGGTGAAAAACTGTTTTTT. Its translation is CASSLGRGGEKLFF.

The chain combines TRBV4-3 with TRBJ2-2; TRBD2 agrees at 10 bases. Germline trimming cut 0 bases from V and 7 bases from J; bases unmatched to any gene: 11. The CDR3 length is 18 residues. Looked up from germline, CDR1 is LGHNA and CDR2 is YSLEER. CDR3 amino acids: CASSQDQLASGSLGELFF. The DNA for the CDR3 is TGCGCCAGCAGCCAAGATCAATTAGCTAGCGGGAGTCTCGGGGAGCTGTTTTTT.

This chain links TRBV15 with TRBJ2-3; the D is unclear. This CDR3 has 17 amino acids. V was trimmed by 0 bases and J by 0 bases, leaving 13 bases between them. Looked up from germline, CDR1 is LNHNV and CDR2 is YYDKDF (reference sequence). CDR3 sequence (DNA): TGTGCCACCAGCAGAGATGGAGCAGAGACTAGCACAGATACGCAGTATTTT. Its protein is CATSRDGAETSTDTQYF.

The chain carries TRBV19 and TRBJ1-6, with TRBD1 as a possible D gene (6 bases). V lost 7 bases and J lost 4, with 11 bases in between. Germline-derived CDR1 and CDR2 are LNHDA and SQIVND (reference sequence). The CDR3 runs to 14 residues. The CDR3 bases are TGTGCCAGTACGGAGGGGGGTTATAATTCACCCCTCCACTTT. The encoded protein is CASTEGGYNSPLHF.

This chain connects TRBV12-5 to TRBJ2-3, with D possibly TRBD2 on 5 matching bases. CDR1 is LGHNT and CDR2 is FRNRAP in the germline V gene. Between the trimmed V and J ends, which lost 10 bases and 2 bases, there was a span of 13 bases. The CDR3 extends over 13 amino acids. The CDR3 here is CATGGTVTDTQYF. The DNA for the CDR3 is TGTGCTACCGGAGGAACAGTCACAGATACGCAGTATTTT. The variable domain in full, completed from reference TRBV12-5 and TRBJ2-3, reads DARVTQTPRHKVTEMGQEVTMRCQPILGHNTVFWYRQTMMQGLELLAYFRNRAPLDDSGMPKDRFSAEMPDATLATLKIQPSEPRDSAVYFCATGGTVTDTQYFGPGTRLTVL.

The chain uses TRBV27 and TRBJ2-3; D is unclear. The V gene's germline CDR1 is MNHEY and CDR2 SMNVEV (reference sequence). This CDR3 region has 13 residues. The V and J ends lost 4 bases and 6 bases respectively, with 11 bases between them. CDR3 coding DNA: TGTGCCAGCAGTTCCTACTCTGGGGATACGCAGTATTTT. Its translation: CASSSYSGDTQYF.

This chain uses TRBV7-8 with TRBJ2-7; D remains unclear. V was pared by 5 bases and J by 6 bases, with 8 bases between. The CDR3 spans 11 residues. The germline V gene encodes CDR1 SGHVS and CDR2 FQNEAQ. DNA of the CDR3: TGTGCCAGCAGCGCGAGAACCGAGCAGTACTTC. Translated, it gives CASSARTEQYF.

This chain links TRBV27 with TRBJ2-3; D is unresolved. Germline V gene data show CDR1 as MNHEY and CDR2 as SMNVEV (reference sequence). The CDR3 length is 12 residues. Trimming took off 9 bases at V and 4 bases at J, with 11 bases between the two ends. In DNA, the CDR3 is TGTGCCAGTAAAAGCCTCGCAGATACGCAGTATTTT. It codes for CASKSLADTQYF.

This chain joins TRBV27 and TRBJ2-7; 7 bases match TRBD1. The CDR3 loop spans 14 amino acids. Per the germline V gene, CDR1 is MNHEY and CDR2 is SMNVEV (reference sequence). The ends lost 6 bases at V and 1 base at J; junction bases unmatched: 6. The CDR3 DNA reads as TGTGCCAGCAGCCTGACAGGGTTGTCCTACGAGCAGTACTTC. Residues: CASSLTGLSYEQYF.

The V gene is TRBV11-2, the J gene TRBJ2-1, with TRBD1 as a possible D gene (6 bases). The CDR3 has 16 amino acids. CDR1 is SGHAT and CDR2 is FQNNGV in the germline V gene. Trimming took off 5 bases at V and 3 bases at J, with 17 bases between the two ends. The CDR3 nucleotides read TGTGCCAGCAGCGACAAACAGGGTAGGGTCTACAATGAGCAGTTCTTC. Translation: CASSDKQGRVYNEQFF.

This clonotype occurred once. The chain joins TRBV7-9 to TRBJ2-3; D remains unclear. Germline-derived CDR1 and CDR2 are SEHNR and FQNEAQ (reference sequence). The V gene lost 1 base and the J gene lost 4 bases, with 9 bases spanning the gap. The CDR3 extends over 14 amino acids. The CDR3 sequence: CASSLVLAPDTQYF. Here the CDR3 DNA reads TGTGCCAGCAGCTTAGTTCTGGCCCCAGATACGCAGTATTTT.

The V gene is TRBV9, the J gene TRBJ2-3; 14 bases align to TRBD2. The ends lost 4 bases at V and 4 bases at J; junction bases unmatched: 5. This CDR3 contains 16 residues. Germline CDR1 SGDLS, CDR2 YYNGEE. The CDR3 loop reads CASSPGTSGSADTQYF. The CDR3 nucleotides are TGTGCCAGCAGCCCCGGGACTAGCGGGAGCGCAGATACGCAGTATTTT.

The gene calls are TRBV13 and TRBJ2-1; D may correspond to TRBD1 or TRBD2 (5 bases each). V lost 1 base and J lost 7, with 11 bases in between. CDR3 length equals 14 residues. Per germline, CDR1 PRHDT and CDR2 FYEKMQ (reference sequence). The CDR3: CASSLAPEGNEQFF. CDR3 sequence (DNA): TGTGCCAGCAGCTTAGCCCCCGAGGGGAATGAGCAGTTCTTC.

This chain uses TRBV10-3 with TRBJ2-7; 7 nucleotides align to TRBD2. Germline lookup yields CDR1 ENHRY and CDR2 SYGVKD. This CDR3 contains 13 residues. Trimming removed 0 bases from V and 4 bases from J; junction bases left unmatched: 0. This chain's CDR3 is CAISESGGYEQYV. DNA of the CDR3: TGTGCCATCAGTGAGTCGGGGGGGTACGAGCAGTACGTC.

This chain uses TRBV13 with TRBJ1-5, with a weak D call TRBD1 (5 bases). The CDR3 has 14 residues. Germline V gene data show CDR1 as PRHDT and CDR2 as FYEKMQ (reference sequence). Trimming left V 4 bases short and J 11 bases short, with 18 bases between. Here the CDR3 DNA reads TGTGCCAGCAGCTCAGGGCTGGGCGCTACGGCCCAGCATTTT. Protein: CASSSGLGATAQHF.

The rearrangement links TRBV7-8 to TRBJ1-2, with TRBD1 as a possible D gene (5 bases). In germline, CDR1 is SGHVS, CDR2 FQNEAQ. CDR3 length: 14 amino acids. Trimming stripped 3 bases from V and 6 bases from J, with 14 bases between. CDR3 DNA: TGTGCCAGCAGCTTGGGGACCAGAGGTCATGGCTACACCTTC. Its protein product is CASSLGTRGHGYTF.

The V and J genes are TRBV28 and TRBJ1-5; maybe TRBD1 (5 bases). V dropped 3 bases and J dropped 2 bases, with 11 bases sitting between them. The CDR3 has 15 amino acids. Germline values: CDR1 MDHEN, CDR2 SYDVKM. The CDR3 region is CASSFFGGGNQPQHF. CDR3 sequence (DNA): TGTGCCAGCAGTTTCTTTGGGGGGGGCAATCAGCCCCAGCATTTT.